Below are 9 T cell receptor beta chains sequenced from a single sample in a study of shared clonotypes between healthy human individuals. The table came from immunoSEQ multiplex PCR; TCRdb's copy has only in-frame clones and leaves some out. This sample has about 2 million clones, with 85% to 95% found just once. Terminally differentiated effector memory CD45RA+ cells were left out of the naive CD8 fraction, which was CD45RO-negative and positively selected for CCR7. Sequencing used naive CD8+ T cells sorted from blood. Receptors originate from a man aged 18 to 29 in good health.

The J gene is TRBJ1-1, the V gene TRBV4-1; no definite D call. There are 12 residues in the CDR3. The V end lost 1 base, the J end lost 7 bases, and 7 bases lay between the germline ends. Germline values: CDR1 MGHRA, CDR2 YSYEKL. The CDR3 loop is CASSQGPLEAFF. The CDR3 DNA reads TGCGCCAGCAGCCAAGGACCACTTGAAGCTTTCTTT.

The rearrangement uses TRBV19 and TRBJ2-7, with no clear D. Per the germline V gene, CDR1 is LNHDA and CDR2 is SQIVND (reference sequence). This CDR3 is built from 14 residues. The V and J ends lost 5 bases and 6 bases respectively, with 17 bases between them. CDR3 in amino acids: CASSGDNRIGEQYF. The CDR3 region has the DNA TGTGCCAGTAGTGGAGATAATAGGATCGGCGAGCAGTACTTC.

V usage is TRBV19 and J usage is TRBJ2-2; D is unresolved. The CDR3 length is 16 residues. Trimming left V 1 base short and J 3 bases short, with 12 bases between. Per the germline V gene, CDR1 is LNHDA and CDR2 is SQIVND (reference sequence). CDR3 nucleotide sequence: TGTGCCAGTAGTATAGGGCCAGGCTGGGACACCGGGGAGCTGTTTTTT. It is translated as CASSIGPGWDTGELFF.

Concerning this clone: Other DNA sequences of this sample code for an identical CDR3. The chain is built from TRBV11-1 and TRBJ2-7; no clear D. The CDR3 extends over 13 amino acids. Trimming stripped 1 base from V and 3 bases from J, with 7 bases between. Germline V CDR1 and CDR2: SGHAT, FQDESV (reference sequence). CDR3 region: CASSLGGVYEQYF. CDR3 in DNA: TGTGCCAGCAGCTTAGGTGGAGTCTACGAGCAGTACTTC.

V usage is TRBV10-3 and J usage is TRBJ1-2; no reliable D call. CDR3 length: 14 amino acids. V was cut by 0 bases and J by 4 bases, with 9 bases left in between. In germline, CDR1 is ENHRY, CDR2 SYGVKD. This CDR3 is CAISESDGFYGYTF. The CDR3 DNA sequence: TGTGCCATCAGTGAGTCGGATGGTTTCTATGGCTACACCTTC.

CDR3 DNA: TGTGCCAGCATTGAACCGGGTTTCTACGAGCAGTACTTC. This translates into CASIEPGFYEQYF. V is TRBV6-6 and J is TRBJ2-7; unclear D gene. Trimming took off 7 bases at V and 3 bases at J, with 13 bases between the two ends. The CDR3 sequence is 13 residues long. Per the germline V gene, CDR1 is MNHNY and CDR2 is SVGAGI (reference sequence).

V and J are TRBV15 and TRBJ2-2; tentative D call: TRBD2 (5 bases). V lost 6 bases, J lost 4 bases, and 12 bases lay in between. The germline CDR1 and CDR2 sequences are LNHNV and YYDKDF (reference sequence). This CDR3 spans 14 amino acids. DNA of the CDR3: TGTGCCACCAGTCAAGATCGGGGCACCGGGGAGCTGTTTTTT. Translating it yields CATSQDRGTGELFF.

This chain's CDR3 is CASSFPETSIYEQYF. CDR3 bases: TGTGCCAGCAGTTTCCCGGAGACGTCGATCTACGAGCAGTACTTC. The V and J genes are TRBV6-6 and TRBJ2-7, with D uncertain. The V end lost 4 bases, the J end lost 3 bases, and 16 bases lay between the germline ends. The CDR3 spans 15 residues. CDR1 is MNHNY, CDR2 SVGAGI, per germline (reference sequence).

The gene calls are TRBV15 and TRBJ2-7, with D possibly being TRBD1 or TRBD2 (5 bases each). This CDR3 is built from 14 residues. Germline CDR1 is LNHNV and CDR2 is YYDKDF (reference sequence). V gave up 4 bases and J gave up 5 bases, with 15 bases separating them. The CDR3 here is CATSNGGPPDEQYF. In nucleotides, the CDR3 is TGTGCCACCAGCAATGGGGGACCACCCGACGAGCAGTACTTC.